This TCR beta chain appears in the sequencing data of a study of CD8 T cells in Susac syndrome. V gave up 6 bases and J gave up 3 bases; unmatched junction bases: 7. Germline-derived CDR1 and CDR2 are MNHEY and SVGEGT. The CDR3 is 16 amino acids. A note on this clonotype: Its antigen is currently unknown.

General study points: Individuals included in the TCR sequencing and HLA analysis were acknowledged by the study to be relatively few in number.

An input of about 0.5 to 1 ug of RNA was subjected to reverse transcription using random hexamers. Multiplex PCR with immunoSEQ amplified the TCR beta CDR3 across 54 Vbeta and 13 Jbeta. TCRdb reprocessed the immunoSEQ multiplex PCR reads via MiXCR and lists one record per CDR3 protein. The sample includes about 130,000 distinct CDR3 sequences, about 96% of them seen just once. Healthy donors formed controls matched for age and sex. Through negative isolation, CD4+ and CD8+ T cells were obtained, while TEMRA cells were enriched using FACS. This chain links TRBV6-2 or TRBV6-3 with TRBJ2-2, with 10 positions matching TRBD1. Material: CD4+ T cells from PBMCs. The source of this sequence is a human donor in good health. DNA of the CDR3: TGTGCCAGCAGCCCCCGGGGACAGGGGTACACCGGGGAGCTGTTTTTT. This gives the protein CASSPRGQGYTGELFF.